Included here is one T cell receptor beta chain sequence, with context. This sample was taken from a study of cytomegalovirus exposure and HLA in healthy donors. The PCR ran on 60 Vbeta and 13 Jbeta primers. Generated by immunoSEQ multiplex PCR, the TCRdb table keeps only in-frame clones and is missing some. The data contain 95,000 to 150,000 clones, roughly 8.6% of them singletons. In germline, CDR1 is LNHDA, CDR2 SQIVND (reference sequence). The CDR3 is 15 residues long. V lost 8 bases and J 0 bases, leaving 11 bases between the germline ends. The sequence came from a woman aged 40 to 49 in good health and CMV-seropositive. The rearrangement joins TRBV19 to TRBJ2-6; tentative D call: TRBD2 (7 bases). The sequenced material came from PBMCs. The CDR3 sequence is CASGGAFSGANVLTF. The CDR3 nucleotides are TGTGCCAGTGGGGGGGCTTTCTCTGGGGCCAACGTCCTGACTTTC.